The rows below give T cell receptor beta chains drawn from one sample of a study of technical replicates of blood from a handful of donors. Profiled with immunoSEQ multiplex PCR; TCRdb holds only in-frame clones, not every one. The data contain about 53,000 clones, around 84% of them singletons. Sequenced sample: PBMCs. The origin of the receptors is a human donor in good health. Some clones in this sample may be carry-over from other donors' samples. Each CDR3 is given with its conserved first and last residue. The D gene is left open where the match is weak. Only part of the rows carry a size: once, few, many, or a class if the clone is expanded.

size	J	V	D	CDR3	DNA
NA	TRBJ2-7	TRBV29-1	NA	CSVASGVSSYEQYF	TGCAGCGTTGCATCGGGGGTTTCCTCCTACGAGCAGTACTTC
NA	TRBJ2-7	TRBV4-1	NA	CASSHAQNVPTYEQYF	TGCGCCAGCAGCCATGCCCAGAACGTCCCGACCTACGAGCAGTACTTC
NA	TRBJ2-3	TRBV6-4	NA	CASSDSQGAPDTQYF	TGTGCCAGCAGTGACTCACAGGGCGCCCCAGATACGCAGTATTTT
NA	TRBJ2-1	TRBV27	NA	CASSLSWGSYNEQFF	TGTGCCAGCAGTTTATCCTGGGGCTCTTACAATGAGCAGTTCTTC
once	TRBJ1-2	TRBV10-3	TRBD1	CAISEGGAGYGYTF	TGTGCCATCTCGGAAGGGGGCGCGGGCTATGGCTACACCTTC
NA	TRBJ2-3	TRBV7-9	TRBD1	CASRTGQALTDTQYF	TGTGCCAGCAGGACAGGACAGGCGCTCACAGATACGCAGTATTTT
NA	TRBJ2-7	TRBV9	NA	CASSVGVAPYEQYF	TGTGCCAGCAGCGTCGGAGTGGCCCCCTACGAGCAGTACTTC
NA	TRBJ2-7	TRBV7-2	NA	CASSLELGGISLRSHEQYF	TGTGCCAGCAGCTTAGAGCTTGGGGGGATTAGTCTGAGGAGTCACGAGCAGTACTTC
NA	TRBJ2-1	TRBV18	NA	CASSSTGNNEQFF	TGTGCCAGCTCATCGACAGGAAACAATGAGCAGTTCTTC
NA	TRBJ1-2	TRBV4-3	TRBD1	CASSQQMGQGVSYGYTF	TGCGCCAGCAGCCAACAAATGGGACAGGGGGTATCCTATGGCTACACCTTC
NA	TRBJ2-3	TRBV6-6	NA	CASRERGISTDTQYF	TGTGCCAGCAGAGAACGGGGGATCAGCACAGATACGCAGTATTTT
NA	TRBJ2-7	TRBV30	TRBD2	CAWSSGGFGYEQYF	TGTGCCTGGAGTAGCGGGGGGTTTGGGTACGAGCAGTACTTC
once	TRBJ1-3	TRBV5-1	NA	CASSLVGGSSGNTIYF	TGCGCCAGCAGCTTGGTGGGCGGGAGCTCTGGAAACACCATATATTTT
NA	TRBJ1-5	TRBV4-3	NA	CASSQVKGDQPQHF	TGCGCCAGCAGCCAAGTTAAGGGGGATCAGCCCCAGCATTTT
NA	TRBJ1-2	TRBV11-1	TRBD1	CASSLRPGQNYGYTF	TGTGCCAGCAGCTTAAGGCCGGGACAGAACTATGGCTACACCTTC
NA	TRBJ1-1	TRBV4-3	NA	CASSQGGRPEAFF	TGCGCCAGCAGCCAAGGGGGCCGACCTGAAGCTTTCTTT
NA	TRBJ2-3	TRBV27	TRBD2	CASRAGTSGGTQYF	TGTGCCAGCAGAGCCGGGACTAGCGGGGGTACGCAGTATTTT
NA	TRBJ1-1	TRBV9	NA	CASSGPVGTSTEAFF	TGTGCCAGCAGCGGCCCAGTAGGGACAAGCACTGAAGCTTTCTTT
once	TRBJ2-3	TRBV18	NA	CASSLDRDTQYF	TGTGCCAGCTCACTCGACAGGGATACGCAGTATTTT
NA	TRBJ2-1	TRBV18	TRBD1	CASSPRRGQGEQFF	TGTGCCAGCTCACCACGAAGGGGGCAGGGCGAGCAGTTCTTC
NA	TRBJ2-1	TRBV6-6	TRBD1	CASSLPGQGSGEQFF	TGTGCCAGCAGTCTCCCGGGACAGGGGAGCGGTGAGCAGTTCTTC
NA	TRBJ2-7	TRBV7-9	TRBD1	CASSLRDSTGEQYF	TGTGCCAGCAGCTTAAGGGACAGCACTGGCGAGCAGTACTTC
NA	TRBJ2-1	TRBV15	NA	CATRAESWGDYNEQFF	TGTGCCACCAGGGCGGAGTCATGGGGGGACTACAATGAGCAGTTCTTC
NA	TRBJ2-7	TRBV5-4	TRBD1	CASSVTGGYEQYF	TGTGCCAGCAGCGTGACAGGGGGCTACGAGCAGTACTTC
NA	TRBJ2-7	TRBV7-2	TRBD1	CASNRQGTYEQYF	TGTGCCAGCAACCGACAGGGTACCTACGAGCAGTACTTC
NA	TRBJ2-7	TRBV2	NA	CASSQIYEQYF	TGTGCCAGCAGTCAGATCTACGAGCAGTACTTC
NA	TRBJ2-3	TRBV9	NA	CASSVFSVADTQYF	TGTGCCAGCAGCGTATTTAGCGTTGCAGATACGCAGTATTTT
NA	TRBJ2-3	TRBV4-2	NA	CASSQEAIRGSDTQYF	TGTGCCAGCAGCCAAGAGGCGATAAGGGGCTCAGATACGCAGTATTTT
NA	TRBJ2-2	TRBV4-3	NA	CASSQDRVANTGELFF	TGCGCCAGCAGCCAAGATCGTGTTGCGAACACCGGGGAGCTGTTTTTT
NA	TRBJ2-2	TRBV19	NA	CASSLGAWELFF	TGTGCCAGTAGCCTGGGGGCATGGGAGCTGTTTTTT
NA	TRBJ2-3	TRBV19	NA	CASSIDGGVSTDTQYF	TGTGCCAGTAGTATAGATGGAGGGGTTAGCACAGATACGCAGTATTTT
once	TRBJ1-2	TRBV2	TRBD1	CASRQGVSYGYTF	TGTGCCAGCCGACAGGGGGTTTCGTATGGCTACACCTTC
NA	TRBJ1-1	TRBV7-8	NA	CASSLAEEGSAFF	TGTGCCAGCAGCTTAGCAGAGGAGGGATCAGCTTTCTTT
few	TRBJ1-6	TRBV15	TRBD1	CATSKGQGTYNSPLHF	TGTGCCACCAGTAAAGGACAGGGCACATATAATTCACCCCTCCACTTT
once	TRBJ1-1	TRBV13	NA	CASSLGLGEREGFLTEAFF	TGTGCCAGCAGCTTAGGCCTGGGGGAGAGGGAGGGGTTTCTGACTGAAGCTTTCTTT
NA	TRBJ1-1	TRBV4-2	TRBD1	CASSQPDRGLNTEAFF	TGTGCCAGCAGCCAACCTGACAGGGGATTGAACACTGAAGCTTTCTTT
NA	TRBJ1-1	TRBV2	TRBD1	CASTKGGPNTEAFF	TGTGCCAGCACTAAAGGGGGCCCTAACACTGAAGCTTTCTTT
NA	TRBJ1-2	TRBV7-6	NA	CASSPAGGAYGYTF	TGTGCCAGCAGCCCCGCGGGGGGGGCCTATGGCTACACCTTC
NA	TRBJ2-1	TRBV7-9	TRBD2	CASSRNPGLAGDHNEQFF	TGTGCCAGCAGCCGGAATCCGGGACTAGCGGGAGACCACAATGAGCAGTTCTTC
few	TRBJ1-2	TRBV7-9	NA	CASSLEFGSGYTF	TGTGCCAGCAGCTTAGAATTCGGGTCCGGCTACACCTTC
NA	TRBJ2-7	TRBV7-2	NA	CASSLSSYEQYF	TGTGCCAGCAGCCTTAGCTCCTACGAGCAGTACTTC
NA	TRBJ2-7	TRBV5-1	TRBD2	CASSSYAGTSGYEQYF	TGCGCCAGCAGTTCATACGCCGGGACTAGCGGTTACGAGCAGTACTTC
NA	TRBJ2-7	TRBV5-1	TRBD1	CASSFEAGGLYEQYF	TGCGCCAGCAGCTTTGAGGCAGGGGGATTGTACGAGCAGTACTTC
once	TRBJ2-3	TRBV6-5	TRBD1	CASSRGGGGTDTQYF	TGTGCCAGCAGCCGAGGGGGCGGTGGCACAGATACGCAGTATTTT
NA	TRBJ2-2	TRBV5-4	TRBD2	CASSRTSGGANTGELFF	TGTGCCAGCAGCAGGACTAGCGGGGGGGCGAACACCGGGGAGCTGTTTTTT
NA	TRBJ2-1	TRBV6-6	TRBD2	CASSTTSGRAVGEQFF	TGTGCCAGCAGTACAACTAGCGGGAGGGCAGTTGGGGAGCAGTTCTTC
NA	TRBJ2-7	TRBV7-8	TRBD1	CASSLRTGHEQYF	TGTGCCAGCAGCCTCCGGACAGGGCACGAGCAGTACTTC
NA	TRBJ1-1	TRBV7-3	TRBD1	CASSYTGAFGNTEAFF	TGTGCCAGCAGCTACACAGGGGCTTTTGGGAACACTGAAGCTTTCTTT
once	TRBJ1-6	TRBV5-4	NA	CASSLGQTNSPLHF	TGTGCCAGCAGCTTGGGACAGACTAATTCACCCCTCCACTTT
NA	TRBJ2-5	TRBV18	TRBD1	CASSPRTGGKETQYF	TGTGCCAGCTCACCACGGACAGGGGGCAAGGAGACCCAGTACTTC
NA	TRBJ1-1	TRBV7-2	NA	CASSNQWRTEAFF	TGTGCCAGCAGCAACCAATGGAGGACTGAAGCTTTCTTT